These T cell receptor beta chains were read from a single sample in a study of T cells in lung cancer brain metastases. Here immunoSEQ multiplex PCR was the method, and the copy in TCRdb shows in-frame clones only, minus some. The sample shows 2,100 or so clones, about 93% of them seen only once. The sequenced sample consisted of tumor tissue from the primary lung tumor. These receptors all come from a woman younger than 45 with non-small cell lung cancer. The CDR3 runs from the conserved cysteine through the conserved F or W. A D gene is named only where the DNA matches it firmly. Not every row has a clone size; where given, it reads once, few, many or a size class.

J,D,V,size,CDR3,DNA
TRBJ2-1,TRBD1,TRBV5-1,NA,CASSLPGQDNNEQFF,TGCGCCAGCAGTCTCCCGGGACAGGACAACAATGAGCAATTCTTC
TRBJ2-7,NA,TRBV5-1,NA,CASSPRGGGYEQYF,TGCGCCAGCAGCCCCCGGGGAGGGGGCTACGAGCAGTACTTC
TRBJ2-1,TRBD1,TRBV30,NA,CAWSVLWWDSSYNEQFF,TGTGCCTGGAGTGTGTTGTGGTGGGACAGCTCCTACAATGAGCAGTTCTTC
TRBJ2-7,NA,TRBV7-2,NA,CASSLDLRGAIDEQYF,TGTGCCAGCAGCTTGGATCTTCGGGGGGCGATAGACGAGCAGTACTTC
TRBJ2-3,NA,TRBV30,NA,CAWVGQSLRTDTQYF,TGTGCCTGGGTGGGCCAGAGTCTCCGCACAGATACGCAGTATTTT
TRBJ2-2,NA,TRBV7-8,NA,CASSLEGRNTGELFF,TGTGCCAGCAGCTTAGAGGGACGGAACACCGGGGAGCTGTTTTTT
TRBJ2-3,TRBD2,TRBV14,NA,CASSQEVWAPSGPDTQYF,TGTGCCAGCAGCCAAGAGGTGTGGGCCCCTAGCGGCCCAGATACGCAGTATTTT
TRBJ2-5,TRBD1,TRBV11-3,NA,CASSWGQGMEETQYF,TGTGCCAGCAGCTGGGGACAGGGCATGGAAGAGACCCAGTACTTC
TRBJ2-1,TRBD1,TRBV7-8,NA,CASSSQTGNYNEQFF,TGTGCCAGCAGCTCCCAGACAGGGAACTACAATGAGCAGTTCTTC
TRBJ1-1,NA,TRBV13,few,CASSLARDDTEAFF,TGTGCCAGCAGCTTAGCCCGGGACGACACCGAAGCTTTCTTT
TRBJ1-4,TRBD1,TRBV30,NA,CAWRAGTGIEKLFF,TGTGCCTGGAGGGCCGGGACAGGGATTGAAAAACTGTTTTTT
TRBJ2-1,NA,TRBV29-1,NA,CSVLPGSSYNEQFF,TGCAGCGTTCTCCCAGGGTCCTCCTACAATGAGCAGTTCTTC
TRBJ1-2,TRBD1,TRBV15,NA,CATSRGGTGYGYTF,TGTGCCACCAGCAGAGGGGGGACAGGGTATGGCTACACCTTC
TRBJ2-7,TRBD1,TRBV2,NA,CARRDGQGAYEQYF,TGTGCCCGCCGCGATGGACAGGGGGCCTACGAGCAGTACTTC